Each of the 18 T cell receptor beta chains below was sequenced from the same sample in a study of OX40 agonist ivuxolimab in advanced cancers. Libraries were prepared by immunoSEQ multiplex PCR; TCRdb keeps only in-frame clonotypes and omits some of them. The profile shows some 82,000 clones, around 88% of them singletons. This sample comprised CD4+ or CD8+ T cells sorted from blood, obtained in a trial of the OX40 agonist ivuxolimab. These receptors were obtained from an adult with an advanced solid tumor such as melanoma, head and neck, liver or kidney cancer.

The chain combines TRBV4-3 with TRBJ2-1; 8 bases match TRBD1. The CDR3 has 18 residues. V shed 0 bases and J 0 bases; nucleotides not matched to a gene: 7. The germline CDR1 and CDR2 sequences are LGHNA and YSLEER. CDR3 region: CASSQDLAGGYSYNEQFF. The CDR3 coding sequence is TGCGCCAGCAGCCAAGATCTTGCAGGGGGCTACTCCTACAATGAGCAGTTCTTC.

The V gene is TRBV5-4, the J gene TRBJ2-1, with TRBD1 matching over 11 bases. The germline gives CDR1 SGHNT, CDR2 YYREEE (reference sequence). The CDR3 is 15 residues long. With 5 bases clipped from V and 4 bases from J, the junction kept 5 bases outside the gene matches. DNA for the CDR3: TGTGCCAGCAGTGACGGGACAGGGGGGTACAATGAGCAGTTCTTC. Translating it yields CASSDGTGGYNEQFF.

The V call is TRBV19, the J call TRBJ1-2; D not resolved. V was shortened by 3 bases and J by 6 bases, with 11 bases between the two germline ends. This CDR3 has 13 residues. Germline loops: CDR1 LNHDA, CDR2 SQIVND (reference sequence). The CDR3 reads CASSIIGVDGYTF. DNA of the CDR3: TGTGCCAGTAGTATCATCGGTGTCGATGGCTACACCTTC.

In its sample, this clone was seen a few times. The genes are TRBV6-5 and TRBJ2-3; D is possibly TRBD1 (6 bases). The CDR3 runs 13 residues. Germline V gives CDR1 MNHEY, CDR2 SVGAGI. Deletions cut 6 bases from V and 2 bases from J, with 9 bases between. CDR3 loop: CASRGDNTDTQYF. The CDR3 DNA reads TGTGCCAGCAGGGGGGACAACACAGATACGCAGTATTTT.

The genes are TRBV7-2 and TRBJ2-6; D ambiguous. The germline gives CDR1 SGHTA, CDR2 FQGNSA. Trimming removed 3 bases at V and 2 bases at J, with 8 bases between. The CDR3 consists of 15 residues. The CDR3 spells CASSLNGPGANVLTF. The CDR3 nucleotides are TGTGCCAGCAGCTTGAATGGCCCTGGGGCCAACGTCCTGACTTTC.

Concerning this clone itself: The junction departs from germline at one end; a sequencing error may be responsible. The rearrangement joins TRBV6-5 to TRBJ2-1, with D possibly being TRBD2 (6 bases). CDR1 is MNHEY and CDR2 is SVGAGI in the germline V gene. The CDR3 runs 12 residues. In nucleotides, the CDR3 is TGTGCCAGCGGGGGGTCCTCCAATGAGCAGTTCTTC. Protein: CASGGSSNEQFF.

The gene calls are TRBV5-4 and TRBJ2-3; maybe TRBD1 (5 bases). Trimming took off 4 bases at V and 0 bases at J, with 12 bases between the two ends. The CDR3 has 15 residues. Germline CDR1 is SGHNT and CDR2 is YYREEE (reference sequence). CDR3 coding DNA: TGTGCCAGCAGCCCCGGCGCAGGGAGCACAGATACGCAGTATTTT. Translating it yields CASSPGAGSTDTQYF.

This clone has just one count. The sample carries other DNA sequences with the same CDR3. V usage is TRBV18 and J usage is TRBJ1-5; D is ambiguous. Per germline, CDR1 KGHSH and CDR2 LQKENI. V lost 3 bases and J lost 3, with 3 bases in between. The CDR3 consists of 12 residues. The CDR3 coding sequence is TGTGCCAGCTCACCCGACAATCAGCCCCAGCATTTT. Its translation: CASSPDNQPQHF.

The chain links TRBV28 to TRBJ1-2; D gene ambiguous. Trimming stripped 3 bases from V and 4 bases from J, with 18 bases between. The CDR3 contains 16 residues. CDR1 and CDR2 (germline): MDHEN, SYDVKM. This CDR3 reads CASSLGLRGYTYGYTF. CDR3 coding DNA: TGTGCCAGCAGTTTGGGTCTTCGGGGTTATACCTATGGCTACACCTTC.

On this clone: Other DNA sequences from this sample encode an identical CDR3 as well. J is TRBJ1-1 and V is TRBV28, with D maybe TRBD1 (5 bases). Germline V gene data show CDR1 as MDHEN and CDR2 as SYDVKM. The V and J ends lost 3 bases and 2 bases respectively, with 16 bases between them. CDR3 length equals 16 residues. The CDR3 DNA is TGTGCCAGCAGTTTGGGGGGAGGTCAGGCCAACACTGAAGCTTTCTTT. This encodes CASSLGGGQANTEAFF.

V gene TRBV10-3 combines with J gene TRBJ2-5; 15 bases fit TRBD2. The V gene's germline CDR1 is ENHRY and CDR2 SYGVKD. The V gene end was trimmed by 2 bases and the J gene end by 2 bases; junction bases not matched to a gene: 0. The CDR3 is 16 amino acids. The CDR3 DNA follows: TGTGCCATCAGTGAGGGGACTAGCGGGAGGCAAGAGACCCAGTACTTC. It translates to CAISEGTSGRQETQYF.

The chain has TRBV7-3 and TRBJ1-2; tentative D call: TRBD1 (6 bases). Per the germline V gene, CDR1 is SGHTA and CDR2 is FQGTGA. V was trimmed by 3 bases and J by 2 bases, leaving 7 bases between them. This CDR3 region has 13 residues. The CDR3 spells CASSFQGNYGYTF. The CDR3 bases are TGTGCCAGCAGCTTCCAGGGGAACTATGGCTACACCTTC.

This clone has only one observation. The gene calls are TRBV27 and TRBJ2-5; 10 bases map to TRBD2. The CDR3 extends over 14 amino acids. Per germline, CDR1 MNHEY and CDR2 SMNVEV (reference sequence). The J segment lost 2 bases and the V segment lost 5 bases, leaving 2 bases of the junction unmatched. The CDR3 DNA is TGTGCCAGCAGTCCGGGACTAGCGCAAGAGACCCAGTACTTC. Residues: CASSPGLAQETQYF.

A remark on this clone: One end of the junction does not line up with germline, which may come from a read error. This chain uses TRBV7-2 with TRBJ2-7, with TRBD2 matching 10 bases. Looked up from germline, CDR1 is SGHTA and CDR2 is FQGNSA. The CDR3 is made up of 16 amino acids. CDR3 DNA: TGTGCCAGCAACCCGGGCTCAACTAGCGGGGCCTACGCGCAGTACTTC. Encoded protein: CASNPGSTSGAYAQYF. Full variable domain (missing parts from reference TRBV7-2 and TRBJ2-7): GAGVSQSPSNKVTEKGKDVELRCDPISGHTALYWYRQSLGQGLEFLIYFQGNSAPDKSGLPSDRFSAERTGGSVSTLTIQRTQQEDSAVYLCASNPGSTSGAYAQYFGPGTRLTVT.

This rearrangement joins TRBV11-2 to TRBJ2-3; TRBD2 agrees at 9 bases. The germline gives CDR1 SGHAT, CDR2 FQNNGV. The CDR3 runs to 15 residues. Trimming removed 2 bases from V and 4 bases from J; junction bases left unmatched: 4. In DNA form, the CDR3 reads TGTGCCAGCAGCTTATTAGCGGGAGTCGCAGATACGCAGTATTTT. Protein sequence: CASSLLAGVADTQYF.

The chain joins TRBV5-1 to TRBJ2-1, with 7 bases aligning to TRBD2. The CDR3 has 17 amino acids. CDR1 is SGHRS and CDR2 is YFSETQ in the germline V gene. V lost 0 bases and J lost 2; bases outside the gene matches: 8. The CDR3 protein is CASSLVSGTMPYNEQFF. The CDR3 nucleotides are TGCGCCAGCAGCTTGGTTTCCGGGACTATGCCCTACAATGAGCAGTTCTTC.

The genes are TRBV25-1 and TRBJ2-2, with TRBD2 as a possible D gene (5 bases). This CDR3 region has 16 residues. Germline lookup yields CDR1 MGHDK and CDR2 SYGVNS. The V gene lost 4 bases and the J gene lost 5 bases, with 17 bases spanning the gap. CDR3 sequence reads: CASSAPGSGKTGELFF. In DNA, the CDR3 is TGTGCCAGCAGTGCCCCGGGGTCGGGTAAAACCGGGGAGCTGTTTTTT.

This chain connects TRBV7-3 to TRBJ2-5, with D possibly being TRBD1 or TRBD2 (6 bases each). The germline V and J ends were trimmed by 0 bases and 5 bases, with 7 bases remaining between them. CDR1 is SGHTA and CDR2 is FQGTGA in the germline V gene. The CDR3 is made up of 13 amino acids. Here the CDR3 DNA reads TGTGCCAGCAGCTTAACAGGGGGGGAGACCCAGTACTTC. Its translation is CASSLTGGETQYF.